This section outlines one T cell receptor beta chain sequence together with its context. TCRdb's copy holds only in-frame clones and misses some; the assay was immunoSEQ multiplex PCR. The sample includes about 160,000 clones, just under 95% of them seen just once. The length of the CDR3 is 14 residues. CDR1 is KGHSH and CDR2 is LQKENI in the germline V gene. Trimming removed 6 bases from V and 6 bases from J, with 12 bases in between. This record comes from a study of control samples from healthy donors and cancer patients. Sample: blood. The sequence came from a woman aged 40 to 55 in good health. The J gene is TRBJ2-6, the V gene TRBV18; perhaps TRBD1 as D (5 bases). Here the CDR3 reads CASSQKGQANVLTF. CDR3 DNA sequence: TGTGCCAGCTCCCAAAAAGGACAGGCCAACGTCCTGACTTTC. The full variable domain, in which reference TRBV18 and TRBJ2-6 provide the parts outside the CDR3, is NAGVMQNPRHLVRRRGQEARLRCSPMKGHSHVYWYRQLPEEGLKFMVYLQKENIIDESGMPKERFSAEFPKEGPSILRIQQVVRGDSAAYFCASSQKGQANVLTFGAGSRLTVL.